The 5 T cell receptor beta chains below were found in one sample sequenced in a study of cytomegalovirus exposure and HLA in healthy donors (TCRdb year 2017). The library was made by the immunoSEQ multiplex PCR assay. TCRdb re-hosts the immuneACCESS table, in-frame sequences only. Its copies lack some clones; in the studies checked, an unresolved V gene accounts for under half of them, and the cause for the rest is not known. For this sample there are fewer than 200,000 clones; roughly 85% appear just once. Together, the top ten hold roughly 15% of the sample. The sequenced material came from PBMCs. These receptors were obtained from a man younger than 35 in good health and CMV-seropositive.

The V gene is TRBV5-1, the J gene TRBJ2-1, with D perhaps TRBD2 (5 bases). CDR1 is SGHRS and CDR2 is YFSETQ in the germline V gene. The CDR3 totals 16 residues. The V and J ends lost 0 bases and 7 bases respectively, with 17 bases between them. CDR3 sequence: CASSLGVGSLGNEQFF. The DNA for the CDR3 is TGCGCCAGCAGCTTGGGAGTGGGGAGCTTGGGGAATGAGCAGTTCTTC.

This sequence joins TRBV29-1 and TRBJ2-2, with 11 positions matching TRBD1. This CDR3 is built from 16 residues. Germline V gives CDR1 SQVTM, CDR2 ANQGSEA. With V trimmed by 4 bases and J by 2 bases, 6 bases remained unmatched. The DNA of the CDR3 is TGCAGCGTTGCGACCTGGACAGGGGGCAACACCGGGGAGCTGTTTTTT. It codes for CSVATWTGGNTGELFF.

The chain carries TRBV7-6 and TRBJ2-7; weak D call: TRBD2 (6 bases). From germline, CDR1 is SGHVS and CDR2 FNYEAQ. CDR3 length: 14 amino acids. Deletions cut 5 bases from V and 3 bases from J, with 14 bases between. CDR3 coding DNA: TGTGCCAGCAGCCGACAGAGACTAGACTACGAGCAGTACTTC. As protein: CASSRQRLDYEQYF.

This sequence joins TRBV28 and TRBJ2-1; D is possibly TRBD1 (6 bases). Germline CDR1 MDHEN, CDR2 SYDVKM. The CDR3 consists of 14 residues. Deletions cut 7 bases from V and 8 bases from J, with 18 bases between. Here the CDR3 DNA reads TGTGCCAGCAAGAAACAGGGACCTTCCGATGAGCAGTTCTTC. It specifies CASKKQGPSDEQFF. Supplemented by reference TRBV28 and TRBJ2-1, the full variable domain reads DVKVTQSSRYLVKRTGEKVFLECVQDMDHENMFWYRQDPGLGLRLIYFSYDVKMKEKGDIPEGYSVSREKKERFSLILESASTNQTSMYLCASKKQGPSDEQFFGPGTRLTVL.

The J gene is TRBJ2-7, the V gene TRBV19; a possible D gene is TRBD2 (6 bases). CDR1 and CDR2 (germline): LNHDA, SQIVND (reference sequence). V dropped 4 bases and J dropped 3 bases, with 13 bases sitting between them. The CDR3 runs 14 residues. As DNA, the CDR3 is TGTGCCAGTAGTAGCGGGGAGACCGGCTACGAGCAGTACTTC. Amino acids: CASSSGETGYEQYF.